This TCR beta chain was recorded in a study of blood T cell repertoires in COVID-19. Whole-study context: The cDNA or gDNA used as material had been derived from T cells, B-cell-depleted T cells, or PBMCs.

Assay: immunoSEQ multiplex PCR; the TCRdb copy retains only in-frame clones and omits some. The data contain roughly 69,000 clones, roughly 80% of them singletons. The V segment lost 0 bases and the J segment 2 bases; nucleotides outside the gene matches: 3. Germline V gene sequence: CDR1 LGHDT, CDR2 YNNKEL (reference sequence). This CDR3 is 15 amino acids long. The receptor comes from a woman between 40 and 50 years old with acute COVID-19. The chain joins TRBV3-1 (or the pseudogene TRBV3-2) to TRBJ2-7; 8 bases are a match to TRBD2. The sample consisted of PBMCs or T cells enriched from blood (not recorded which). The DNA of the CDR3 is TGTGCCAGCAGCCAAGACGGGGGGGTCGCCTACGAGCAGTACTTC. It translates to CASSQDGGVAYEQYF.